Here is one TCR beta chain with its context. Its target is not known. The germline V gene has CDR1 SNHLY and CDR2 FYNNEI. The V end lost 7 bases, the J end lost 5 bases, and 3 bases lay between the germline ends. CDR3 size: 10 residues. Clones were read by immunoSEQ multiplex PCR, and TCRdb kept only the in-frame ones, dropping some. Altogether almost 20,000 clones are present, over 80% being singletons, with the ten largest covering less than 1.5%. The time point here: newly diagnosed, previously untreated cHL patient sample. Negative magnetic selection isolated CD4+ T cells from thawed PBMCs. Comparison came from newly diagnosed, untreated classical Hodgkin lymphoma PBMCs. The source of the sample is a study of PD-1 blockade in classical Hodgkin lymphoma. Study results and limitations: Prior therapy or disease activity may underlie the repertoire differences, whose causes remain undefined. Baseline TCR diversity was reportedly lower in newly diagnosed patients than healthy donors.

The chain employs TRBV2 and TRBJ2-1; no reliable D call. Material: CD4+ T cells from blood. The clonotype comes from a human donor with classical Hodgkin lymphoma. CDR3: CASIDNEQFF. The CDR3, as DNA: TGTGCCAGCATCGACAATGAGCAGTTCTTC.